Shown below are 4 T cell receptor beta chains from a single sample sequenced in a study of blood T cell repertoires in COVID-19. The assay was immunoSEQ multiplex PCR, and TCRdb's table has in-frame clones only and misses some. The sample holds roughly 75,000 clones, around 85% seen once. The specimen sequenced was peripheral blood. The receptors derive from a man between 65 and 85 years old with acute or convalescent COVID-19.

This chain joins TRBV11-2 and TRBJ1-4, with 10 bases matching TRBD1. Germline CDR1 and CDR2: SGHAT and FQNNGV. The J segment lost 5 bases and the V segment lost 5 bases, leaving 5 bases of the junction unmatched. This CDR3 is 15 amino acids long. CDR3 bases: TGTGCCAGCAGCCCGCGGACAGGGGGGAATGAAAAACTGTTTTTT. Its protein is CASSPRTGGNEKLFF.

This clone was detected only once. The chain carries TRBV5-1 and TRBJ2-1; 7 nucleotides line up with TRBD2. With 4 bases clipped from V and 0 bases from J, the junction kept 4 bases outside the gene matches. Germline V lookup: CDR1 SGHRS, CDR2 YFSETQ. CDR3 length: 15 amino acids. The CDR3 nucleotides are TGCGCCAGCAGCCCTGGGACTAACTCCTACAATGAGCAGTTCTTC. Translating it yields CASSPGTNSYNEQFF.

The rearrangement links TRBV13 to TRBJ2-2; 10 nucleotides align to TRBD2. After removal of 5 bases from V and 7 bases from J, the junction contained 10 bases not matched to a gene. CDR1 and CDR2 from the germline V gene are PRHDT and FYEKMQ (reference sequence). The CDR3 spans 16 residues. CDR3 loop: CASSAGTSAWGGELFF. CDR3 sequence (DNA): TGTGCCAGCAGCGCCGGGACTAGCGCCTGGGGCGGGGAGCTGTTTTTT.

This sequence joins TRBV7-2 and TRBJ1-2, with D unclear. CDR1 SGHTA and CDR2 FQGNSA come from the germline V gene. Trimming shortened V by 1 base and J by 5 bases, and 11 bases separated the two germline ends. The CDR3 contains 14 residues. CDR3 nucleotide sequence: TGTGCCAGCAGCTTAGGCGGCCAGTTTTATGGCTACACCTTC. This sequence encodes CASSLGGQFYGYTF.